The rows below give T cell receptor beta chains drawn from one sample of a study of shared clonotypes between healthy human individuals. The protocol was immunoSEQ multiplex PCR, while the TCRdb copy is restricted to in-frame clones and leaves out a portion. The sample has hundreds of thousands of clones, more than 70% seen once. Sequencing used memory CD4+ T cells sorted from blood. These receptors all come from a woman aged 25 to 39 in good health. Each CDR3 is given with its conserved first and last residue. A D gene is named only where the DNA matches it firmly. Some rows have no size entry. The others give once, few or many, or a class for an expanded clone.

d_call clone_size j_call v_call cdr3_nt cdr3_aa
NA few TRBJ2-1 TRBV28 TGTGCCAGCTCTAGTTTTTATGAGCAGTTCTTC CASSSFYEQFF
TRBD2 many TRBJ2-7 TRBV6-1 TGTGCCAGCAGTGATTTAGGGCGGGGGAACTACGAGCAGTACTTC CASSDLGRGNYEQYF
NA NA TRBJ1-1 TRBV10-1 TGCGCCAGCAGGGCCGCCGACGACGGGAACACTGAAGCTTTCTTT CASRAADDGNTEAFF
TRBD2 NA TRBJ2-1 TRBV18 TGTGCCAGCTCACGGGGGACTAGCGGACCCTACAATGAGCAGTTCTTC CASSRGTSGPYNEQFF
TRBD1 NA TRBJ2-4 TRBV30 TGTGCCTGGAAGGACAGGGGCAAAAACATTCAGTACTTC CAWKDRGKNIQYF
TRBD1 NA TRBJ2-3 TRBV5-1 TGCGCCAGAACAGGGGGCCGAGAAGATACGCAGTATTTT CARTGGREDTQYF
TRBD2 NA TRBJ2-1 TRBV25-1 TGTGCCAGCAGGGACACTAGCGGGGGCCCCCCCCAGTTCTTC CASRDTSGGPPQFF
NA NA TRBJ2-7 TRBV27 TGTGCCAGCAGTAATCGTCGCCGGGAGCCCTACGAGCAGTACTTC CASSNRRREPYEQYF
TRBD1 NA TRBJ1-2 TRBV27 TGTGCCACCGGGAGGGGGCAGGGATATGGCTACACCTTC CATGRGQGYGYTF
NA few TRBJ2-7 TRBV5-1 TGCGCCAGCCAAGCGTCCCCACAAGACTACGAGCAGTACTTC CASQASPQDYEQYF
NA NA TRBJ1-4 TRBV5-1 TGCGCCAGCCGCGATGGGTTGGGTGCGGATGAAAAACTGTTTTTT CASRDGLGADEKLFF
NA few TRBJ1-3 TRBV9 TGTGCCAGCAGCCGCACCGGGTTTGGAAACACCATATATTTT CASSRTGFGNTIYF
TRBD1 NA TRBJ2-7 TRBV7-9 TGTGCCAGCAGCTTACAGGGGGACACCTACGAGCAGTACTTC CASSLQGDTYEQYF
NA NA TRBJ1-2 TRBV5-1 TGCGCCAGCAGCCCGGACCAGAAATTTAACTATGGCTACACCTTC CASSPDQKFNYGYTF
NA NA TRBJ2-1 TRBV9 TGTGCCAGCAGCGTAGGGCGGTGGGACTACAATGAGCAGTTCTTC CASSVGRWDYNEQFF
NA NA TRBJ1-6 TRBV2 TGTGCCAGCCGTTTGGAGGACGGGGCAAGCTCCTATAATTCACCCCTCCACTTT CASRLEDGASSYNSPLHF
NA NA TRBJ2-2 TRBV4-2 TGTGCCAGCAGCCAAGATGGTCCCGGGGAGCTGTTTTTT CASSQDGPGELFF
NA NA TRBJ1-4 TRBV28 TGTGCCAGCAGTTTGCGACAGCGGAATGAAAAACTGTTTTTT CASSLRQRNEKLFF
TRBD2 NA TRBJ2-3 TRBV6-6 TGTGCCAGCAGATCCGCCGGGACTAGCGGTACAGATACGCAGTATTTT CASRSAGTSGTDTQYF
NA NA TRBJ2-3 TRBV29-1 TGCAGCGTTGCCCCTGGGACTGCAACAGATACGCAGTATTTT CSVAPGTATDTQYF
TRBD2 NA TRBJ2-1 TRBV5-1 TGCGCCAGCAGCTTGAAGCGGGAGGGGGCCTACAATGAGCAGTTCTTC CASSLKREGAYNEQFF
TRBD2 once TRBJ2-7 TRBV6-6 TGTGCCAGCAGGGGGGGACTAGCGGGTAACGAGCAGTACTTC CASRGGLAGNEQYF
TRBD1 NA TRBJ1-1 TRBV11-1 TGTGCCAGCAGCCCCCGGTTAGGACAGGGGGCTACTGAAGCTTTCTTT CASSPRLGQGATEAFF
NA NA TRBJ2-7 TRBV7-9 TGTGCCAGCAGCTTAGGACAGGACCTCTCCTACGAGCAGTACTTC CASSLGQDLSYEQYF
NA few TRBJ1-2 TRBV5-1 TGCGCCAGCAGCCAGCTCGACAGAGACTATGGCTACACCTTC CASSQLDRDYGYTF
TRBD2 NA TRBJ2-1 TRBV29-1 TGCAGCGTCGCACACGGAGGAGCGGGAGGGGGGTATGAGCAGTTCTTC CSVAHGGAGGGYEQFF
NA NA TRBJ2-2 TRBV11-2 TGTGCCAGCAGCTTAGGGAAGGCCACGAACACCGGGGAGCTGTTTTTT CASSLGKATNTGELFF